These T cell receptor beta chains were read from a single sample in a study of shared clonotypes between healthy human individuals. Data came from immunoSEQ multiplex PCR; TCRdb stores just in-frame clones and leaves some out. The sample shows around 2.1 million clones, roughly 91% of them seen only once. Input material: naive CD8+ T cells from PBMCs. All receptors derive from a man between 18 and 35 years old in good health. Some clones in this sample may be carry-over from other donors' samples. The CDR3 runs from the conserved cysteine through the conserved F or W. The D gene is left open where the match is weak. Some rows have no size entry. The others give once, few or many, or a class for an expanded clone.

NA	TRBV15	TRBD2	TRBJ2-1	CATSRISGPSSYNEQFF	TGTGCCACCAGCAGGATTAGCGGGCCTAGCTCCTACAATGAGCAGTTCTTC
NA	TRBV19	TRBD2	TRBJ2-3	CASSIVSSGTSTDTQYF	TGTGCCAGTAGTATAGTCTCTAGCGGGACTAGCACAGATACGCAGTATTTT
once	TRBV5-1	NA	TRBJ2-7	CASSSTGLGPYEQYF	TGCGCCAGCAGCTCTACAGGGTTGGGACCCTACGAGCAGTACTTC
NA	TRBV7-3	TRBD2	TRBJ2-7	CASSLIPSGSYEQYF	TGTGCCAGCAGCTTAATTCCTAGCGGCTCCTACGAGCAGTACTTC
NA	TRBV28	TRBD2	TRBJ2-7	CASRGTSGRGEQYF	TGTGCCAGCAGGGGGACTAGCGGGAGGGGTGAGCAGTACTTC
NA	TRBV4-2	TRBD2	TRBJ2-7	CASSQESGLAVYEQYF	TGTGCCAGCAGCCAAGAATCGGGACTAGCGGTCTACGAGCAGTACTTC
once	TRBV7-9	NA	TRBJ1-1	CASSLLMAANTEAFF	TGTGCCAGCAGCTTATTAATGGCAGCGAACACTGAAGCTTTCTTT
NA	TRBV18	NA	TRBJ2-2	CASSPPVNTGELFF	TGTGCCAGCTCACCACCGGTCAACACCGGGGAGCTGTTTTTT
NA	TRBV7-6	TRBD1	TRBJ1-2	CASSPMAGGAIGNYGYTF	TGTGCCAGCAGCCCAATGGCAGGGGGCGCGATCGGTAACTATGGCTACACCTTC
NA	TRBV7-9	NA	TRBJ2-3	CASSGDSTDTQYF	TGTGCCAGCAGCGGTGACTCTACAGATACGCAGTATTTT
NA	TRBV30	NA	TRBJ2-5	CAWSDGGPVQETQYF	TGTGCCTGGAGTGACGGGGGGCCGGTTCAAGAGACCCAGTACTTC
NA	TRBV9	TRBD2	TRBJ2-2	CASSVNPTSGGSGELFF	TGTGCCAGCAGCGTTAACCCGACTAGCGGGGGTTCCGGGGAGCTGTTTTTT
NA	TRBV25-1	NA	TRBJ1-2	CASSEQGGGYTF	TGTGCCAGCAGTGAACAGGGAGGCGGCTACACCTTC
NA	TRBV10-1	TRBD2	TRBJ2-1	CASRGLAPPFF	TGCGCCAGCAGAGGACTAGCGCCCCCCTTCTTC
NA	TRBV6-1	NA	TRBJ2-7	CASSEWWEEAYEQYF	TGTGCCAGCAGTGAATGGTGGGAAGAAGCCTACGAGCAGTACTTC
NA	TRBV29-1	TRBD2	TRBJ2-7	CSVPNSGNPYEQYF	TGCAGCGTTCCTAATAGCGGGAACCCCTACGAGCAGTACTTC
NA	TRBV27	NA	TRBJ2-7	CASSLTGAVSYEQYF	TGTGCCAGCAGTTTAACGGGAGCGGTGTCCTACGAGCAGTACTTC
NA	TRBV11-2	NA	TRBJ2-5	CASSLDLGAETQYF	TGTGCCAGCAGCTTAGATCTCGGTGCAGAGACCCAGTACTTC
NA	TRBV9	TRBD2	TRBJ2-1	CASSVGTRIGNEQFF	TGTGCCAGCAGCGTGGGGACTAGGATCGGCAATGAGCAGTTCTTC
NA	TRBV7-3	NA	TRBJ2-3	CASSLGRVSTDTQYF	TGTGCCAGCAGCTTAGGACGGGTCAGCACAGATACGCAGTATTTT
once	TRBV28	NA	TRBJ1-4	CASSSPPPTNEKLFF	TGTGCCAGCAGTTCCCCACCCCCAACTAATGAAAAACTGTTTTTT
NA	TRBV29-1	NA	TRBJ2-7	CSVEAAYEQYF	TGCAGCGTTGAGGCAGCCTACGAGCAGTACTTC
NA	TRBV5-8	NA	TRBJ1-2	CASSPTGSPLNYGYTF	TGTGCCAGCAGCCCCACGGGGAGCCCGCTGAACTATGGCTACACCTTC
NA	TRBV9	TRBD2	TRBJ2-7	CASSAEMGTSGKAYEQYF	TGTGCCAGCAGCGCTGAAATGGGGACTAGCGGAAAGGCCTACGAGCAGTACTTC
once	TRBV19	NA	TRBJ2-2	CASSPWGVTGELFF	TGTGCCAGTAGTCCGTGGGGCGTCACCGGGGAGCTGTTTTTT
NA	TRBV6-5	NA	TRBJ2-1	CASSYSIGTTGYEQFF	TGTGCCAGCAGTTACTCGATTGGGACCACCGGGTATGAGCAGTTCTTC
NA	TRBV7-9	NA	TRBJ1-1	CASQGMKENTEAFF	TGTGCCAGCCAGGGAATGAAGGAGAACACTGAAGCTTTCTTT
NA	TRBV29-1	NA	TRBJ2-1	CSVEARAGSTYNEQFF	TGCAGCGTTGAAGCCCGGGCAGGTTCCACCTACAATGAGCAGTTCTTC
NA	TRBV5-1	TRBD1	TRBJ1-5	CASSFRDRGRGNQPQHF	TGCGCCAGCAGCTTCCGGGACAGGGGAAGGGGCAATCAGCCCCAGCATTTT
NA	TRBV2	NA	TRBJ2-7	CASSVVGALDYEQYF	TGTGCCAGCAGTGTAGTAGGGGCGCTCGACTACGAGCAGTACTTC
NA	TRBV7-3	TRBD2	TRBJ2-1	CASRSTSGSYNEQFF	TGTGCCAGCAGATCGACTAGCGGTTCCTACAATGAGCAGTTCTTC